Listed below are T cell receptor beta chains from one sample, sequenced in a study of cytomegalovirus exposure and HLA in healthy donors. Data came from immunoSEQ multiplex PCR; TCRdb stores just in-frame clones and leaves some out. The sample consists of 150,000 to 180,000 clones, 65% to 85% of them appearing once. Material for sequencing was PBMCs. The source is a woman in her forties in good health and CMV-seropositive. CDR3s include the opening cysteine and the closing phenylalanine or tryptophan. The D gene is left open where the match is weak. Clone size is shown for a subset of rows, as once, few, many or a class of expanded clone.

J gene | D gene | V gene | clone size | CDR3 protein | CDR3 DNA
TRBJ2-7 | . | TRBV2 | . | CASSEAGADYEQYF | TGTGCCAGCAGTGAAGCTGGGGCCGACTACGAGCAGTACTTC
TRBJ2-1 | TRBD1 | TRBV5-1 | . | CASSWGTVNEQFF | TGCGCCAGCAGCTGGGGGACAGTCAATGAGCAGTTCTTC
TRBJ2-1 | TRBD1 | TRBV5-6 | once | CASSPPGQGSNEQFF | TGTGCCAGCAGCCCCCCGGGACAGGGGTCAAATGAGCAGTTCTTC
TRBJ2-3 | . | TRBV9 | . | CASSTLAPQTDTQYF | TGTGCCAGCAGCACCCTCGCCCCCCAGACAGATACGCAGTATTTT
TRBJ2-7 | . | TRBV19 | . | CASISPYEQYF | TGTGCCAGTATAAGTCCCTACGAGCAGTACTTC
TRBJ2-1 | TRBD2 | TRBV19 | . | CASSRLAGDENEQFF | TGTGCCAGTAGTCGACTAGCGGGAGATGAAAATGAGCAGTTCTTC
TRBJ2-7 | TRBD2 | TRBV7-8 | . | CASSSQSGRYYEQYF | TGTGCCAGCAGCTCCCAGAGCGGGAGATACTACGAGCAGTACTTC
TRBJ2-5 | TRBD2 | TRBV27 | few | CASSFLAGGLKETQYF | TGTGCCAGCAGTTTTCTAGCGGGAGGCTTAAAAGAGACCCAGTACTTC
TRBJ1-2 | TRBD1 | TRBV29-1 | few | CSVDYTGVNYGYTF | TGCAGCGTTGATTATACAGGGGTTAACTATGGCTACACCTTC
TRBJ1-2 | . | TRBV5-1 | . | CASSFGHSYGYTF | TGCGCCAGCAGCTTCGGACACAGCTATGGCTACACCTTC
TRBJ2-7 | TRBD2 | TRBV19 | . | CASSATSGYEQYF | TGTGCCAGTAGCGCAACTAGCGGGTACGAGCAGTACTTC
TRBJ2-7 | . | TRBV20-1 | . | CSALYYEQYF | TGCAGTGCCCTATACTACGAGCAGTACTTC
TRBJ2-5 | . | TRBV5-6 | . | CASSLAYLGETQYF | TGTGCCAGCAGCTTGGCGTACCTCGGGGAGACCCAGTACTTC
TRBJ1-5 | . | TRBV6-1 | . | CASSVDRFQPQHF | TGTGCCAGCAGTGTCGACAGGTTTCAGCCCCAGCATTTT